A single sample is the source of the 17 T cell receptor beta chains below, sequenced in a study of T cell clonality in common variable immunodeficiency. The assay was immunoSEQ multiplex PCR, and TCRdb's table has in-frame clones only and misses some. This sample carries around 40,000 clones and no singletons, and approximately 2.2% goes to the top ten. Sequencing input: peripheral blood mononuclear cells. Receptors originate from a person between 18 and 75 years old in good health.

In the case of this clone: The observed sequence ends 3 residues before the CDR3 terminus, with the missing tail filled in from the germline J gene. The chain joins TRBV7-9 to TRBJ1-2; TRBD1 aligns across 10 bases. Germline V gene data show CDR1 as SEHNR and CDR2 as FQNEAQ (reference sequence). There are 14 residues in the CDR3. CDR3 DNA (partial): TGTGCCAGCAGCTTAGGGGGACAGGGGTACGAC. Its translation: CASSLGGQGYD. Given in full, the CDR3 is CASSLGGQGYDYTF.

This clone was counted many times. The CDR3 bases that were read are TGTGCCACCAGCAGAGTCGGGGCAGGGGCTCCCTACGAG. It yields the protein CATSRVGAGAPYE. In full, the CDR3 is CATSRVGAGAPYEQYF. The chain carries TRBV15 and TRBJ2-7, with D possibly TRBD1 on 6 matching bases. The missing CDR3 end, 3 residues past where the read stops, is filled in from the germline J gene. The CDR3 loop spans 16 amino acids. V was cut by 1 base and J by 2 bases, with 15 bases left in between. Per the germline V gene, CDR1 is LNHNV and CDR2 is YYDKDF (reference sequence).

In its sample, this clone was seen many times. Read sequence stops 3 residues before the CDR3 end, and the germline J gene provides the missing end. V gene TRBV19 combines with J gene TRBJ1-6; TRBD1 matches 9 bases. CDR1 is LNHDA, CDR2 SQIVND, per germline (reference sequence). The V gene end was trimmed by 5 bases and the J gene end by 7 bases; junction bases not matched to a gene: 9. This CDR3 contains 16 residues. Here the CDR3 reads CASSGADRGMNSPLHF. CDR3 DNA, as far as it was read: TGTGCCAGTAGTGGGGCGGACAGGGGCATGAATTCACCC. The full variable domain, with the rest looked up from reference TRBV19 and TRBJ1-6, is DGGITQSPKYLFRKEGQNVTLSCEQNLNHDAMYWYRQDPGQGLRLIYYSQIVNDFQKGDIAEGYSVSREKKESFPLTVTSAQKNPTAFYLCASSGADRGMNSPLHFGNGTRLTVT.

This clone was recorded at least ten times. The junction and the germline gene differ at one end; a read error may be behind it. The read ends 3 residues early relative to the CDR3; the germline J gene fills the gap. The chain uses TRBV4-2 and TRBJ2-1, with 9 nucleotides matching TRBD1. This CDR3 is 15 amino acids long. CDR1 LGHNA and CDR2 YNFKEQ come from the germline V gene. The covered CDR3 bases are TGCGCCAGCAGCCACAAAAAAGGGGACAGGGATGAG. Protein: CASSHKKGDRDE. In full, the CDR3 is CASSHKKGDRDEQFF.

This clone was picked up many times. The CDR3 is CASSADIPPLHF. The CDR3 DNA, read in part, is TGTGCCAGCAGCGCGGACATTCCACCC. The chain links TRBV5-8 to TRBJ1-6; tentatively, D is TRBD1 (5 bases). Sequencing ends 3 residues short of the CDR3 end; the germline J gene provides the rest. Germline loops: CDR1 SGHTS, CDR2 YDEGEE. V was trimmed by 4 bases and J by 11 bases, leaving 10 bases between them. The CDR3 is 12 amino acids.

In this sample, this clone turned up many times. This CDR3 is CAWSVDGGQGQPQHF. CDR3 bases read: TGTGCCTGGAGTGTAGACGGGGGGCAAGGACAGCCC. The rearrangement uses TRBV30 and TRBJ1-5; D might be TRBD1 (6 bases). The sequence runs out 3 residues before the end of the CDR3; the remainder is reconstructed from the germline J gene. The V gene's germline CDR1 is GTSNPN and CDR2 SVGIG (reference sequence). This CDR3 contains 15 residues. V lost 0 bases and J lost 7, with 16 bases in between.

This clone was detected many times. With the read ending 3 residues before the CDR3 end, the germline J gene is used to fill in that end. This sequence joins TRBV19 and TRBJ1-1, with TRBD1 matching 7 bases. Germline loops: CDR1 LNHDA, CDR2 SQIVND (reference sequence). The junction had 9 bases not matched to a gene; V was cut back by 7 bases and J by 7 bases. The CDR3 extends over 13 amino acids. The covered CDR3 bases are TGTGCCAGTACCCTGACAGGGAGGCTTGAA. Its translation is CASTLTGRLE. The full CDR3 protein is CASTLTGRLEAFF.

This clone was counted only a few times. Its ends do not fully match the called genes, so a read error is possible. From the germline J gene comes the end of the CDR3, since the read stops 3 residues before it. The same CDR3 arises from other DNA sequences in this sample as well. The chain couples TRBV19 to TRBJ1-3, with D possibly being TRBD1 (5 bases). This CDR3 is 17 amino acids long. Germline V gene data show CDR1 as LNHDA and CDR2 as SQIVND (reference sequence). The chain's CDR3 is CASSIGPQGGSGNTIYF. The sequenced CDR3 bases are TGTGCCAGTAGTATAGGGCCCCAGGGTGGCTCTGGAAACACA.

The table lists this clone with many counts. The CDR3 is cut off 3 residues early in the read; its end comes from the germline J gene. The chain links TRBV19 to TRBJ2-3; TRBD1 agrees at 9 bases. CDR1 is LNHDA, CDR2 SQIVND, per germline (reference sequence). This CDR3 has 14 amino acids. Unmatched junction bases numbered 4, after V lost 5 bases and J lost 4 bases. The CDR3 loop reads CASSVQGAPDTQYF. The CDR3 bases that were read are TGTGCCAGTAGTGTACAGGGGGCCCCAGATACG.

This clone was seen repeatedly, ten times or more. With the read ending 3 residues before the CDR3 end, the germline J gene is used to fill in that end. This rearrangement joins TRBV7-6 to TRBJ2-2; D unresolved. CDR1 and CDR2 (germline): SGHVS, FNYEAQ. V lost 7 bases to trimming and J lost 7 bases, with 16 bases between them. This CDR3 comprises 14 residues. The CDR3 sequence: CASTLVTGNGELFF. The CDR3 DNA, read in part, is TGTGCCAGCACCCTGGTGACTGGAAACGGGGAG.

This clone was seen repeatedly, ten times or more. The read is 3 residues too short to cover the CDR3 end, so that end is filled in from the germline J gene. V usage is TRBV18 and J usage is TRBJ1-2, with 7 bases identical to TRBD1. Germline V gives CDR1 KGHSH, CDR2 LQKENI. The CDR3 consists of 17 residues. V was pared by 6 bases and J by 2 bases, with 15 bases of the junction left unmatched. CDR3 bases read: TGTGCCAGCTCGCGAACTAACCTCGGGACAGCCAACTATGGC. This translates into CASSRTNLGTANYG. The full CDR3 sequence reads CASSRTNLGTANYGYTF.

This clone was detected ten times or more. Read sequence stops 3 residues before the CDR3 end, and the germline J gene provides the missing end. The gene calls are TRBV4-2 and TRBJ2-1; D not certain. The V and J ends lost 0 bases and 9 bases respectively, with 9 bases between them. Germline CDR1 and CDR2: LGHNA and YNFKEQ. This CDR3 contains 13 residues. CDR3 loop: CASSQEGSSEQFF. The covered CDR3 bases are TGTGCCAGCAGCCAAGAAGGCTCGAGTGAG.

In its sample, this clone was seen many times. Coverage ceases 3 residues before the CDR3 finishes, and the germline J gene fills in the end. This chain joins TRBV11-3 and TRBJ2-3; 10 nucleotides line up with TRBD2. The V segment lost 3 bases and the J segment 2 bases; nucleotides outside the gene matches: 2. CDR3 length equals 15 residues. Germline values: CDR1 SGHNT, CDR2 YENEEA. CDR3 DNA (partial): TGTGCCAGCAGCTTTGGACTAGCGGCCACAGATACG. Its protein is CASSFGLAATDT. The complete CDR3 sequence is CASSFGLAATDTQYF.

This clone was recorded at least ten times. The CDR3 sequence is CAWSVQGTEYYNEQFF. CDR3 DNA (partial): TGTGCCTGGAGTGTACAGGGGACAGAGTATTACAATGAG. This sequence joins TRBV30 and TRBJ2-1, with 7 bases that match TRBD1. Sequencing ends 3 residues short of the CDR3 end; the germline J gene provides the rest. CDR1 and CDR2 (germline): GTSNPN, SVGIG (reference sequence). Trimming removed 0 bases from V and 4 bases from J; junction bases left unmatched: 9. CDR3 length equals 16 residues.

This clone was found a few times. CDR3 bases read: TGTGCCAGCAGGGGTACAGCGGGGGGTAGGTATGACTACGAG. Translation: CASRGTAGGRYDYE. The whole CDR3 region reads CASRGTAGGRYDYEQYF. The chain carries TRBV2 and TRBJ2-7; 9 positions agree with TRBD2. The CDR3 end is not reached by the read, which stops 3 residues before it; the germline J gene fills it in. V lost 6 bases, J lost 3 bases, and 15 bases stayed unmatched. This CDR3 has 17 residues. The germline gives CDR1 SNHLY, CDR2 FYNNEI.

This clone was counted at least ten times. Read data end 3 residues before the CDR3 end; the end is taken from the germline J gene. The chain carries TRBV28 and TRBJ2-3; weak D call: TRBD2 (6 bases). This CDR3 contains 18 residues. CDR1 MDHEN and CDR2 SYDVKM come from the germline V gene. CDR3 sequence reads: CASSLGALGGASRGTQYF. The sequenced part of the CDR3 DNA is TGTGCCAGCAGTTTAGGTGCTTTGGGGGGTGCTAGCCGGGGCACG.

In its sample, this clone was seen many times. Different DNA sequences within this sample yield the same CDR3. The sequenced CDR3 bases are TGTGCCTGGAGCGGACAGCTGAACACTGAA. It is translated as CAWSGQLNTE. The complete CDR3 reads CAWSGQLNTEAFF. The rearrangement joins TRBV30 to TRBJ1-1; D perhaps matches TRBD1 (6 bases). The read stops 3 residues short of the end of the CDR3; the missing end is completed from the germline J gene. V gave up 3 bases and J gave up 0 bases, with 8 bases separating them. There are 13 residues in the CDR3. CDR1 GTSNPN and CDR2 SVGIG come from the germline V gene (reference sequence).